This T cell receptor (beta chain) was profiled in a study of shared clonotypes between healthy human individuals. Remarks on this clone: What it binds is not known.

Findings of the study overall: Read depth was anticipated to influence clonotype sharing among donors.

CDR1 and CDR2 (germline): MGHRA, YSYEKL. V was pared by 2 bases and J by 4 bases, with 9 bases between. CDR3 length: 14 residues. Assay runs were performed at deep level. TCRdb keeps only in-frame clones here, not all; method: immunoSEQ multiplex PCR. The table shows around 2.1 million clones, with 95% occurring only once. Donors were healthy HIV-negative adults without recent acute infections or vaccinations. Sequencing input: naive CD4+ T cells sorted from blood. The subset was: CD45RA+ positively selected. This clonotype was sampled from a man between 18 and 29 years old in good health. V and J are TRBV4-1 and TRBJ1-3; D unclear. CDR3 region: CASSQFRVGNTIYF. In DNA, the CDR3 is TGCGCCAGCAGCCAATTTAGAGTCGGAAACACCATATATTTT.